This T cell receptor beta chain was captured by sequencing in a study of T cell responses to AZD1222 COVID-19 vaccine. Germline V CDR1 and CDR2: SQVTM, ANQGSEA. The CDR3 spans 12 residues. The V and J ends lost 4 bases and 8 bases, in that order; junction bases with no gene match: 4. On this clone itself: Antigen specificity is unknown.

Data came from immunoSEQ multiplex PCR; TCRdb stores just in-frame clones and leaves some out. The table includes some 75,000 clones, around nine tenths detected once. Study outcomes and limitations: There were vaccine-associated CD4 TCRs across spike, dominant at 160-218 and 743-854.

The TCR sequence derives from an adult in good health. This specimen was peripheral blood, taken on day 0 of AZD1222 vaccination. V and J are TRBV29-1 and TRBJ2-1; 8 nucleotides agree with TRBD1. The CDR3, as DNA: TGCAGCGTTGCGGACAGGGACGATGAGCAGTTCTTC. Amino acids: CSVADRDDEQFF.